This T cell receptor beta chain emerged from a study of graft-versus-host responses after intestinal transplantation. Overall study: Multivisceral, liver-intestinal, or isolated intestinal transplants were received by the recipients.

About this clone itself: Its antigen remains unknown.

The CDR3 covers 14 residues. The V and J ends lost 6 bases and 6 bases, in that order; junction bases with no gene match: 7. The V gene's germline CDR1 is MDHEN and CDR2 SYDVKM. The study, taken as a whole, reports: After transplant, early declines in HvG clones were associated with peak levels of circulating GvH clones. Recipient marrow harbored GvH clones, some of which surfaced first in ileum or blood.

Data came from immunoSEQ multiplex PCR; TCRdb stores just in-frame clones and leaves some out. The sample holds 57,000 or so clones, 90% to 95% seen once. The starting material was PBMCs, obtained around 120 days after intestinal transplantation. V and J are TRBV28 and TRBJ2-7; 11 bases are shared with TRBD2. This sequence originates from a human patient who received an intestinal transplant, so some T cells may come from the graft donor. This CDR3 is CASRLAGGPTEQYF. The DNA of the CDR3 is TGTGCCAGCAGATTAGCGGGAGGGCCAACCGAGCAGTACTTC. The full variable domain, its missing parts supplied by reference TRBV28 and TRBJ2-7, is DVKVTQSSRYLVKRTGEKVFLECVQDMDHENMFWYRQDPGLGLRLIYFSYDVKMKEKGDIPEGYSVSREKKERFSLILESASTNQTSMYLCASRLAGGPTEQYFGPGTRLTVT.